The subject of this entry is one T cell receptor (beta chain). These data originate in a study of patients and donors after allogeneic stem cell transplantation. Germline V gene sequence: CDR1 KGHSH, CDR2 LQKENI. V dropped 4 bases and J dropped 5; count of bases not matched to a gene: 10. This CDR3 has 15 residues. One entry per CDR3 protein, called by TCRdb with MiXCR from the RT-PCR reads. Here the sample spans about 90,000 distinct CDR3 sequences, roughly 50% being singletons. The specimen sequenced was blood, either unsorted or a sorted T cell fraction (not recorded which). The clonotype was recovered from a human donor who was either an allogeneic HSCT recipient or a stem cell or donor lymphocyte infusion donor (not recorded which). It is not recorded whose cells these are; they may come from a transplant donor. The chain carries TRBV18 and TRBJ2-5; 7 positions match TRBD1. The CDR3 loop is CASSLTGTLEETQYF. The CDR3 nucleotides read TGTGCCAGCTCACTGACAGGGACCCTGGAGGAGACCCAGTACTTC. The full variable domain, with the rest looked up from reference TRBV18 and TRBJ2-5, is NAGVMQNPRHLVRRRGQEARLRCSPMKGHSHVYWYRQLPEEGLKFMVYLQKENIIDESGMPKERFSAEFPKEGPSILRIQQVVRGDSAAYFCASSLTGTLEETQYFGPGTRLLVL.